This T cell receptor (beta chain) emerged from a study of cytomegalovirus exposure and HLA in healthy donors. Regarding the study as a whole: The dataset shows that most TCR sequences were rare, while some public TCRs occurred in many donors. The authors listed 150 to 200 TCR beta chains as cytomegalovirus-associated. In most subjects, TCR beta sequences reportedly gave accurate predictions of HLA-A and HLA-B alleles. With further analysis later on, most CMV-associated TCR beta chains appeared HLA-restricted.

The count of this clone is one. Its antigen is still unknown. Germline CDR1 reads LNHDA; CDR2 reads SQIVND (reference sequence). The CDR3 is 15 amino acids. The ends were cut back, 2 bases at V and 2 bases at J, with 10 bases in the middle. PCR used 60 Vbeta primers and 13 Jbeta primers. This table comes from immunoSEQ multiplex PCR, and its TCRdb copy is limited to in-frame clones, with some not included. The profile shows some 200,000 clones, roughly 70% of them singletons. Sequenced sample: PBMCs. This receptor was identified in a woman in her thirties in good health and CMV-seronegative. This chain uses TRBV19 with TRBJ2-1; D may be TRBD2 (5 bases). The chain's CDR3 is CASSILAGTYNEQFF. CDR3 DNA: TGTGCCAGTAGTATACTAGCCGGGACCTACAATGAGCAGTTCTTC.